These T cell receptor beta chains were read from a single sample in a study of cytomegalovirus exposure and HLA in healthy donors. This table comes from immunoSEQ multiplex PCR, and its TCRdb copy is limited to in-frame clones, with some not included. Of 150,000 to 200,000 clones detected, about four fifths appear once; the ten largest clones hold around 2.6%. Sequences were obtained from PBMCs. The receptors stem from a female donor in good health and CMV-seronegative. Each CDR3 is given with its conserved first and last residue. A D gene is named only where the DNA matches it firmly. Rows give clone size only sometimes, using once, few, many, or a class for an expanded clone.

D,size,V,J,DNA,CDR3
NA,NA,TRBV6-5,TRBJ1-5,TGTGCCAGCAGTCCCGACAGAGATCAGCCCCAGCATTTT,CASSPDRDQPQHF
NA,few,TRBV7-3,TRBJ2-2,TGTGCCAGCAGCCAGGGGGGCGGGGAGCTGTTTTTT,CASSQGGGELFF
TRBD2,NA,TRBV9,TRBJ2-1,TGTGCCAGCAGCGTAGCGGTAGCGGGAGATAGAGGACCCCACTACAATGAGCAGTTCTTC,CASSVAVAGDRGPHYNEQFF
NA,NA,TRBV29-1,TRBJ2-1,TGCAGCGTTGAGGCTCTCAGGGGTGCCTACAATGAGCAGTTCTTC,CSVEALRGAYNEQFF
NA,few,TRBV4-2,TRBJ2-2,TGTGCCAGCAGCCAAGGTCGGCTAGCAGTAGGCACCGGGGAGCTGTTTTTT,CASSQGRLAVGTGELFF
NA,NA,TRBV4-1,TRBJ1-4,TGCGCCAGCAGCCAAGGTGGGGGGTTGGGTGCAACTAATGAAAAACTGTTTTTT,CASSQGGGLGATNEKLFF
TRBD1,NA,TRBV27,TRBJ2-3,TGTGCCAGCAGTCAACCGGGACAGGGGGCGCTGGTAGGCACAGATACGCAGTATTTT,CASSQPGQGALVGTDTQYF
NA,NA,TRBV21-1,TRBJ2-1,TGTGCCAGCAGCTATAGCGGGGGGCCTTACAATGAGCAGTTCTTC,CASSYSGGPYNEQFF
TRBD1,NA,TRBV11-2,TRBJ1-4,TGTGCCAGCAGCTCGACAGGGTCGGATGAAAAACTGTTTTTT,CASSSTGSDEKLFF
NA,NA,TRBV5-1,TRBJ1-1,TGCGCCAGCAGCCTCAGGACAGCTACTGAAGCTTTCTTT,CASSLRTATEAFF
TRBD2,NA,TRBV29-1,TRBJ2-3,TGCAGCGTGGGCGGGAGGGCCGAAAAAGATACGCAGTATTTT,CSVGGRAEKDTQYF
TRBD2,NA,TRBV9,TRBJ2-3,TGTGCCAGCAGCGTAGAGGCGGGGGACTACACAGATACGCAGTATTTT,CASSVEAGDYTDTQYF
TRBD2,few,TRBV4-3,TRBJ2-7,TGCGCCAGCAGCCCACAGGCCACTAGCGGCTACGAGCAGTACTTC,CASSPQATSGYEQYF
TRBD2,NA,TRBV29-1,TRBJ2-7,TGCAGCGTTGCGGGACTAGCGGGAGAGTCCTACGAGCAGTACTTC,CSVAGLAGESYEQYF
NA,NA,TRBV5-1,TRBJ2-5,TGCGCCAGCAGACGGTTCCAAGAGACCCAGTACTTC,CASRRFQETQYF
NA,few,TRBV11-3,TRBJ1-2,TGTGCCAGCTCCCTAGGGGAAATAGGCTACACCTTC,CASSLGEIGYTF
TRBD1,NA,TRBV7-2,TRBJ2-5,TGTGCCAGCAGCGTAGTGGGGACAGACCCCCAAGAGACCCAGTACTTC,CASSVVGTDPQETQYF
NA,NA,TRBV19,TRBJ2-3,TGTGCCAGTAGTATAGATGGCAGGCGCCTTGCAGATACGCAGTATTTT,CASSIDGRRLADTQYF
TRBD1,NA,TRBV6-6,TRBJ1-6,TGTGCCAGCAGCTCGACAGGGGATAATTCACCCCTCCACTTT,CASSSTGDNSPLHF
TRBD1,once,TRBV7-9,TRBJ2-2,TGTGCCAGCAGCTCCACAGACAGGGGCCCGAACACCGGGGAGCTGTTTTTT,CASSSTDRGPNTGELFF
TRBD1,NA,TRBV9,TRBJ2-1,TGTGCCAGCAGCGCAACAGGGGACTACAATGAGCAGTTCTTC,CASSATGDYNEQFF
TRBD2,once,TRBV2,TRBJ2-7,TGTGCCAGCAGCCCCCCACTAGCGGGGAGGGGTTACGAGCAGTACTTC,CASSPPLAGRGYEQYF
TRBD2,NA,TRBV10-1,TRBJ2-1,TGCGCCAGCAGGGAGACTAGCCTACCCCAATGGCAGTTCTTC,CASRETSLPQWQFF
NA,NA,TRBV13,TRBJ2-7,TGTGCCAGCAGCTTAGGGAGGGGAGGCTCCTACGAGCAGTACTTC,CASSLGRGGSYEQYF
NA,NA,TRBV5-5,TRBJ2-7,TGTGCCAGCAGCCTCACAGACAATCCCCAGGGAGAGCAGTACTTC,CASSLTDNPQGEQYF
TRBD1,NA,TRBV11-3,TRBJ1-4,TGTGCCAGCAGCGCCGGACAGGGGGGAAATGAAAAACTGTTTTTT,CASSAGQGGNEKLFF
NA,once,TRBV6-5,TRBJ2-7,TGTGCCAGCAGTTCCCCAGGAAACTCCTACGAGCAGTACTTC,CASSSPGNSYEQYF
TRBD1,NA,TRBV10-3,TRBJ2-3,TGTGCCATCAGTCGACAGGGCGTTTTGACAGATACGCAGTATTTT,CAISRQGVLTDTQYF
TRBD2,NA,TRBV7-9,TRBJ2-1,TGTGCCAGCAGCTTCCTACGTCTAGCGGGAGGGTCGAATGAGCAGTTCTTC,CASSFLRLAGGSNEQFF
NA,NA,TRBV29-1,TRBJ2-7,TGCAGCGCAGAAAGGGGCTACGAGCAGTACTTC,CSAERGYEQYF
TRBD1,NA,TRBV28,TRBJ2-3,TGTGCCAGCAGGCAACAGGGGGCGGGCACAGATACGCAGTATTTT,CASRQQGAGTDTQYF
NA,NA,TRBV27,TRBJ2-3,TGTGCCAGCACATCTCATCCCAGCGGGACACGCACAGATACGCAGTATTTT,CASTSHPSGTRTDTQYF
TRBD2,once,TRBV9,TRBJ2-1,TGTGCCAGCAGCGTTGGCACTAGCGGATACAATGAGCAGTTCTTC,CASSVGTSGYNEQFF
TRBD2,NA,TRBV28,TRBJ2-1,TGTGCCAGCAGTTTATGGACTAGCGTTAAAAGCTCCTACAATGAGCAGTTCTTC,CASSLWTSVKSSYNEQFF
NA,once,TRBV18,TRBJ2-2,TGTGCCAGCTCACTCGACAGAATTAACACCGGGGAGCTGTTTTTT,CASSLDRINTGELFF
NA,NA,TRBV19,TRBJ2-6,TGTGCCAGTAGTATAGAGTCAGCGGTTGGGGCCAACGTCCTGACTTTC,CASSIESAVGANVLTF
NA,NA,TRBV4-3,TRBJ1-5,TGCGCCAGCAGCCAACTTTGGCGCAATCAGCCCCAGCATTTT,CASSQLWRNQPQHF
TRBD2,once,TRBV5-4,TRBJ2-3,TGTGCCAGCAGCTTGAGACTAGCGGGAGGGCAAGGAGATACGCAGTATTTT,CASSLRLAGGQGDTQYF
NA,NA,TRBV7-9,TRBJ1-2,TGTGCCAGCAGCCTCCTTTTAGGAGGGACGTTTGGCTACACCTTC,CASSLLLGGTFGYTF
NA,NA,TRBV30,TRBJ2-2,TGTGCCTGGAGTGTTCGGGGGGCTGGAACCGGGGAGCTGTTTTTT,CAWSVRGAGTGELFF
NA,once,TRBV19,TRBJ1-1,TGTGCCAGTAGAGAAGCGCCAACGAGACCCACTGAAGCTTTCTTT,CASREAPTRPTEAFF
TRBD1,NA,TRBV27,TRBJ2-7,TGTGCCAGCAACCCCTATCCTGGACAGGGCTACGAGCAGTACTTC,CASNPYPGQGYEQYF
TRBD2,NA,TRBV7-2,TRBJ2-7,TGTGCCAGCAGCCCAGTAGCGGGAGTCTACGAGCAGTACTTC,CASSPVAGVYEQYF
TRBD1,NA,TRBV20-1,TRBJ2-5,TGCAGCGTAACAGGGGGAGAGACCCAGTACTTC,CSVTGGETQYF
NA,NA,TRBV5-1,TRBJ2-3,TGCGCCAGCAGCTACCCTGGGACCGGGGGAGATACGCAGTATTTT,CASSYPGTGGDTQYF